The 27 T cell receptor beta chains below come from one sample, sequenced in a study of a mutant IDH1 vaccine in newly diagnosed glioma (dated by TCRdb to about 2021). Read against the paper, the sample's time point label means: week 47, end of study. A 20-mer mutant IDH1 peptide at 300 micrograms in Montanide made up each vaccine dose, which was injected subcutaneously together with topical imiquimod. For these TCRs, the target antigens are not known. Library preparation used the immunoSEQ multiplex PCR assay. TCRdb provides this immuneACCESS table in a form limited to in-frame rearrangements. Some clones are lacking; in checked studies, under half of them reflect an unresolved V gene, and why the rest are absent is not known. This sample gives tens of thousands of clones in total; over 80% of them show up just once. More than 3% of the sample rests with the top ten. The source material was PBMCs, sampled from a glioma patient whose treatment included an IDH1 peptide vaccine. The receptors stem from a woman in her 50s with glioma.

The DNA of the CDR3 is TGTGCCAGCAGCTTAAGTCCCAGTTGGAACACTGAAGCTTTCTTT. This gives the protein CASSLSPSWNTEAFF. V gene TRBV11-2 combines with J gene TRBJ1-1, with no clear D. From germline, CDR1 is SGHAT and CDR2 FQNNGV. V lost 2 bases to trimming and J lost 1 base, with 11 bases between them. The CDR3 length is 15 residues.

This clone appeared once. The chain has TRBV9 and TRBJ2-1; either TRBD1 or TRBD2 may fit D (5 bases each). V dropped 3 bases and J dropped 4 bases, with 14 bases sitting between them. This CDR3 is built from 15 residues. The germline gives CDR1 SGDLS, CDR2 YYNGEE. The CDR3 loop reads CASSADSWGYNEQFF. CDR3 DNA: TGTGCCAGCAGCGCTGACTCATGGGGGTACAATGAGCAGTTCTTC. Variable domain in full (rest from reference TRBV9 and TRBJ2-1): DSGVTQTPKHLITATGQRVTLRCSPRSGDLSVYWYQQSLDQGLQFLIQYYNGEERAKGNILERFSAQQFPDLHSELNLSSLELGDSALYFCASSADSWGYNEQFFGPGTRLTVL.

The CDR3 bases are TGTGCCAGTAGCGCCCTTACTAACTATGGCTACACCTTC. Protein product: CASSALTNYGYTF. V and J are TRBV19 and TRBJ1-2; D remains ambiguous. Germline assignment: CDR1 LNHDA and CDR2 SQIVND (reference sequence). Trimming took 6 bases from V and 0 from J, leaving 8 bases between them. The CDR3 contains 13 residues.

This clone was counted once. The chain has TRBV10-3 and TRBJ2-5; 9 positions match TRBD1. The germline gives CDR1 ENHRY, CDR2 SYGVKD. The V gene end was trimmed by 2 bases and the J gene end by 1 base; junction bases not matched to a gene: 5. CDR3 size: 16 residues. The CDR3 DNA reads TGTGCCATCAGTGAGGTGGGACAGGGATTCCAAGAGACCCAGTACTTC. Translating gives CAISEVGQGFQETQYF.

This sequence joins TRBV7-9 and TRBJ1-3; 9 positions agree with TRBD1. Germline CDR1 and CDR2: SEHNR and FQNEAQ (reference sequence). V lost 8 bases, J lost 2 bases, and 4 bases stayed unmatched. The CDR3 covers 14 residues. The CDR3 DNA reads TGTGCCAGCGGGGGACAGGGTGCTGGAAACACCATATATTTT. Amino acid sequence: CASGGQGAGNTIYF.

This chain links TRBV29-1 with TRBJ1-2; 7 bases are shared with TRBD1. Trimming removed 6 bases from V and 8 bases from J; junction bases left unmatched: 6. This CDR3 contains 11 residues. The germline V gene has CDR1 SQVTM and CDR2 ANQGSEA. In nucleotides, the CDR3 is TGCAGCGTAGTGACAGGGAACGGCTACACCTTC. Its protein is CSVVTGNGYTF. Full variable domain (rest looked up from reference TRBV29-1 and TRBJ1-2): SAVISQKPSRDICQRGTSLTIQCQVDSQVTMMFWYRQQPGQSLTLIATANQGSEATYESGFVIDKFPISRPNLTFSTLTVSNMSPEDSSIYLCSVVTGNGYTFGSGTRLTVV.

V gene TRBV5-1 combines with J gene TRBJ2-2; TRBD2 is a possible D gene (6 bases). Germline CDR1 reads SGHRS; CDR2 reads YFSETQ. Between the trimmed V and J ends, which lost 2 bases and 6 bases, there was a span of 11 bases. This CDR3 has 14 amino acids. CDR3 nucleotides: TGCGCCAGCAGCTTCGGCGCGGGGCCCGGGGAGCTGTTTTTT. Residues: CASSFGAGPGELFF.

The J gene is TRBJ2-1, the V gene TRBV6-5; D gene uncertain. CDR1 MNHEY and CDR2 SVGAGI come from the germline V gene. CDR3 length equals 13 residues. The germline V and J ends were trimmed by 6 bases and 2 bases, with 8 bases remaining between them. The CDR3 DNA reads as TGTGCCAGCAGGAGTAGTACCTACAATGAGCAGTTCTTC. Protein sequence: CASRSSTYNEQFF.

The chain carries TRBV7-2 and TRBJ2-7; possible D gene TRBD1, 6 bases. Germline CDR1 reads SGHTA; CDR2 reads FQGNSA. V was cut by 1 base and J by 5 bases, with 9 bases left in between. This CDR3 contains 13 residues. The CDR3 is CASSLVGANEQYF. DNA for the CDR3: TGTGCCAGCAGCTTAGTGGGGGCCAACGAGCAGTACTTC.

This clone was seen a handful of times. The junction and the germline gene differ at one end; a read error may be behind it. This chain uses TRBV5-4 with TRBJ2-7, with 7 bases that match TRBD1. The CDR3 contains 12 residues. The V gene's germline CDR1 is SGHNT and CDR2 YYREEE (reference sequence). CDR3 nucleotides: TGTGCCAGCAGCAGAGGACAGGATCCCTATGACTTC. It encodes CASSRGQDPYDF.

The rearrangement links TRBV28 to TRBJ1-2; 9 positions match TRBD1. The CDR3 covers 14 residues. CDR1 and CDR2 (germline): MDHEN, SYDVKM. V lost 2 bases to trimming and J lost 8 bases; unmatched junction nucleotides: 6. The CDR3 spells CASSLTGGIRGYTF. In DNA, the CDR3 is TGTGCCAGCAGTTTAACAGGGGGCATTAGAGGCTACACCTTC.

The chain employs TRBV4-1 and TRBJ1-2; D not certain. Germline loops: CDR1 MGHRA, CDR2 YSYEKL. V lost 1 base and J lost 3, with 6 bases in between. The CDR3 spans 13 residues. The CDR3 DNA is TGCGCCAGCAGCCAAGTACGACACTATGGCTACACCTTC. Translation: CASSQVRHYGYTF.

This clone was observed a few times. The chain is built from TRBV12-5 and TRBJ2-1; 7 nucleotides match TRBD1. Germline lookup yields CDR1 LGHNT and CDR2 FRNRAP. V dropped 4 bases and J dropped 4; count of bases not matched to a gene: 1. CDR3 length: 13 amino acids. CDR3 residues: CASGWGQYNEQFF. DNA for the CDR3: TGTGCTAGTGGTTGGGGACAGTACAATGAGCAGTTCTTC.

The CDR3 nucleotides are TGTGCCAGCGTCGAGGGGGCTCAGCCCCAGCATTTT. This translates into CASVEGAQPQHF. The rearrangement joins TRBV28 to TRBJ1-5; 7 bases line up with TRBD1. Trimming removed 8 bases from V and 6 bases from J; junction bases left unmatched: 4. The CDR3 has 12 residues. In germline, CDR1 is MDHEN, CDR2 SYDVKM.

The rearrangement links TRBV12-5 to TRBJ1-1; D not certain. The CDR3 sequence is 15 residues long. Trimming stripped 3 bases from V and 0 bases from J, with 11 bases between. Germline V gene data show CDR1 as LGHNT and CDR2 as FRNRAP. The CDR3 DNA is TGTGCTAGTGGTTTACCGGGTAACCTGAACACTGAAGCTTTCTTT. It codes for CASGLPGNLNTEAFF.

The chain combines TRBV30 with TRBJ1-2; 8 positions match TRBD1. The V segment lost 3 bases and the J segment 2 bases; nucleotides outside the gene matches: 2. The CDR3 runs 13 residues. Germline CDR1 GTSNPN, CDR2 SVGIG (reference sequence). The CDR3 loop reads CAWRRQGNYGYTF. The CDR3 DNA sequence: TGTGCCTGGAGAAGACAGGGGAACTATGGCTACACCTTC.

J is TRBJ2-7 and V is TRBV18; 7 nucleotides align to TRBD1. Germline V gene lookup returns CDR1 KGHSH and CDR2 LQKENI. J was trimmed by 2 bases and V by 5 bases; bases with no gene match: 6. The CDR3 contains 14 residues. The CDR3 nucleotides read TGTGCCAGCTCATCCGAGACAGGGCCCTACGAGCAGTACTTC. It is translated as CASSSETGPYEQYF.

The V gene is TRBV7-2, the J gene TRBJ2-1; 11 positions agree with TRBD2. The trim removed 6 bases at V and 8 bases at J, leaving 9 bases unmatched. This CDR3 comprises 15 residues. CDR1 SGHTA and CDR2 FQGNSA come from the germline V gene. The CDR3 protein is CASRTRLAGGHEQFF. The DNA of the CDR3 is TGTGCCAGCAGGACGCGGCTAGCGGGGGGTCATGAGCAGTTCTTC.

This rearrangement joins TRBV19 to TRBJ1-4; TRBD1 aligns across 12 bases. Germline CDR1 and CDR2: LNHDA and SQIVND (reference sequence). V shed 6 bases, J shed 7 bases, and the junction held 6 bases outside the gene matches. CDR3 length equals 15 residues. In DNA, the CDR3 is TGTGCCAGTAGGACGGGACAGGGGGCGCTTGAAAAACTGTTTTTT. It codes for CASRTGQGALEKLFF.

This rearrangement joins TRBV7-9 to TRBJ1-2; the match to TRBD1 covers 7 bases. V shed 4 bases and J 4 bases; nucleotides not matched to a gene: 3. Germline V gives CDR1 SEHNR, CDR2 FQNEAQ (reference sequence). There are 13 residues in the CDR3. The CDR3 region is CASSSQGTYGYTF. The CDR3 coding sequence is TGTGCCAGCAGCTCACAGGGGACCTATGGCTACACCTTC. Together with reference TRBV7-9 and TRBJ1-2, the CDR3 gives the full variable domain: DTGVSQNPRHKITKRGQNVTFRCDPISEHNRLYWYRQTLGQGPEFLTYFQNEAQLEKSRLLSDRFSAERPKGSFSTLEIQRTEQGDSAMYLCASSSQGTYGYTFGSGTRLTVV.

The J gene is TRBJ2-3, the V gene TRBV7-9, with 12 bases that match TRBD2. The V gene's germline CDR1 is SEHNR and CDR2 FQNEAQ (reference sequence). The CDR3 consists of 14 residues. Unmatched junction bases numbered 3, after V lost 4 bases and J lost 7 bases. The CDR3 here is CASSSSGGVYTQYF. The CDR3 DNA follows: TGTGCCAGCAGCTCTAGCGGGGGGGTTTATACGCAGTATTTT.

The gene calls are TRBV5-1 and TRBJ2-7; tentative D call: TRBD2 (6 bases). The length of the CDR3 is 14 residues. Germline lookup yields CDR1 SGHRS and CDR2 YFSETQ. V was pared by 5 bases and J by 2 bases, with 14 bases between. CDR3 residues: CASRRGQAAYEQYF. In DNA, the CDR3 is TGCGCCAGCAGGCGGGGCCAAGCAGCCTACGAGCAGTACTTC.

The genes are TRBV10-3 and TRBJ1-4, with TRBD1 matching over 10 bases. Germline assignment: CDR1 ENHRY and CDR2 SYGVKD. J gave up 8 bases and V 6 bases, and 9 bases lay outside the gene matches. The CDR3 length is 15 residues. The CDR3 nucleotides are TGTGCCATCAGAAGGGGACAGGGGATTGGGGAAAAACTGTTTTTT. Translating gives CAIRRGQGIGEKLFF.

The rearrangement uses TRBV5-4 and TRBJ2-3; 12 nucleotides match TRBD2. The CDR3 has 17 amino acids. The V and J ends lost 4 bases and 1 base, in that order; junction bases with no gene match: 7. Germline V gives CDR1 SGHNT, CDR2 YYREEE (reference sequence). The CDR3 reads CASSVKTSGGRTDTQYF. CDR3 sequence (DNA): TGTGCCAGCAGCGTCAAAACTAGCGGGGGGCGCACAGATACGCAGTATTTT.

The V and J genes are TRBV29-1 and TRBJ1-2; D not resolved. The germline gives CDR1 SQVTM, CDR2 ANQGSEA. The CDR3 spans 13 residues. V was cut by 0 bases and J by 4 bases, with 9 bases left in between. The CDR3 here is CSVEDRGFYGYTF. CDR3 coding DNA: TGCAGCGTTGAAGATCGGGGATTCTATGGCTACACCTTC.

The chain joins TRBV27 to TRBJ2-1; no firm D call. Germline assignment: CDR1 MNHEY and CDR2 SMNVEV (reference sequence). V was pared by 2 bases and J by 1 base, with 9 bases between. CDR3 size: 15 residues. CDR3 amino acids: CASSLTAPSYNEQFF. Written as DNA, the CDR3 is TGTGCCAGCAGTTTAACAGCTCCTTCCTACAATGAGCAGTTCTTC.

The chain has TRBV5-4 and TRBJ2-7; the D gene could be TRBD1 or TRBD2 (7 bases each). This CDR3 comprises 15 residues. Germline CDR1 reads SGHNT; CDR2 reads YYREEE (reference sequence). V was pared by 4 bases and J by 2 bases, with 16 bases between. The CDR3, as DNA: TGTGCCAGCAGCCAGGGGGGGGGAGGGGCCTACGAGCAGTACTTC. It specifies CASSQGGGGAYEQYF.